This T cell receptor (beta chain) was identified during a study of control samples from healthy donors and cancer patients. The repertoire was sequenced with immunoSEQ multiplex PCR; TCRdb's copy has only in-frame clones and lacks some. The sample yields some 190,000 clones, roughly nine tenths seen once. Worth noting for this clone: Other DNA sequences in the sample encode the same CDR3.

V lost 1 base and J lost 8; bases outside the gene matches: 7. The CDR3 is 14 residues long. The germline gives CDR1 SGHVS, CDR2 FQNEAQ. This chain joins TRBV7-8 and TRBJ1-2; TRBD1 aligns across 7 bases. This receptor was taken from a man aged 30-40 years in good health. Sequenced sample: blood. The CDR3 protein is CASSLVRQGGGYTF. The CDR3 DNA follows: TGTGCCAGCAGCTTAGTCAGGCAGGGGGGGGGCTACACCTTC. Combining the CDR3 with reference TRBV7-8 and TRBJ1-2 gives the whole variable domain GAGVSQSPRYKVAKRGQDVALRCDPISGHVSLFWYQQALGQGPEFLTYFQNEAQLDKSGLPSDRFFAERPEGSVSTLKIQRTQQEDSAVYLCASSLVRQGGGYTFGSGTRLTVV.